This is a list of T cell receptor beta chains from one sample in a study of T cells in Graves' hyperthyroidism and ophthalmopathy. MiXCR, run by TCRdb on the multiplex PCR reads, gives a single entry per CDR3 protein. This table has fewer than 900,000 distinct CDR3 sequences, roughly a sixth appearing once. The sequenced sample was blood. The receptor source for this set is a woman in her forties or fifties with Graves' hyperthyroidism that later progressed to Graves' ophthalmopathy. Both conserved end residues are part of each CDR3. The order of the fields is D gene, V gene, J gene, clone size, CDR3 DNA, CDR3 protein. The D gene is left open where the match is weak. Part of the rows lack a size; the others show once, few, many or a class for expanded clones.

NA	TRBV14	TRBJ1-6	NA	TGTGCCAGCAGCCAGCTCAGGGGAAGTTCACCCCTCCACTTT	CASSQLRGSSPLHF
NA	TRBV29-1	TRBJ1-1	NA	TGCAGCTCCCTAACCAAGCAGGGGCGTGCTGAAGCTTTCTTT	CSSLTKQGRAEAFF
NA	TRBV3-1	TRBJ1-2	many	TGTGCCAGCAGCCAATATAAGGGGCGAGGATATGGCTACACCTTC	CASSQYKGRGYGYTF
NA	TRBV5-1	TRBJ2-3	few	TGCGCCAGCAGCCACCAGGGTGGTTCAGATACGCAGTATTTT	CASSHQGGSDTQYF
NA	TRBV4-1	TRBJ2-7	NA	TGCGCCAGCAGCCAAGACGGCAGGGAATTTTACGAGCAGTACTTC	CASSQDGREFYEQYF
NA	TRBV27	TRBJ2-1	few	TGTGCCAGCAGTGACGGCCTAGAGGGGCGTGAGCAGTTCTTC	CASSDGLEGREQFF
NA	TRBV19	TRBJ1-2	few	TGTGCCAGTAGTATAGATCGGACCTATGGCTACACCTTC	CASSIDRTYGYTF
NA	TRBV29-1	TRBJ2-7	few	TGCAGCGTCGTGGACAGAGAGCACGAGCAGTACTTC	CSVVDREHEQYF
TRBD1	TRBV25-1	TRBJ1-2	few	TGTGCCAGCAGTGATCCCCTGTCTTTCTTCAGGGGGGACTATGGCTACACCTTC	CASSDPLSFFRGDYGYTF
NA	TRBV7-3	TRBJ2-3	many	TGTGCCAGCAGCTTAACAGCAACTAGCACAGATACGCAGTATTTT	CASSLTATSTDTQYF
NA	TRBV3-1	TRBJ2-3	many	TGTGCCAGCAGCCCCTTACAGGAGGATACGCAGTATTTT	CASSPLQEDTQYF
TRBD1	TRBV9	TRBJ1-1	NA	TGTGCCAGCAGCCCCCGGGACAGGATCAACACTGAAGCTTTCTTT	CASSPRDRINTEAFF
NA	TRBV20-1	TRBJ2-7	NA	TGCAGTGCTAGAGAGGCAAGCGGTTCTCCCTACGAGCAGTACTTC	CSAREASGSPYEQYF
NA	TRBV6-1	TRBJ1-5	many	TGTGCCAGCAGCCCCAGGACAGCTAGCAATCAGCCCCAGCATTTT	CASSPRTASNQPQHF
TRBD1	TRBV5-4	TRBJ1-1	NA	TGTGCCAGCAGCCGCCCGGGACAGGGAGGGACTGAAGCTTTCTTT	CASSRPGQGGTEAFF
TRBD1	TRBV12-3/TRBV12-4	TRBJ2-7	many	TGTGCCAGCAGTTCCGGGACAGCCGCCTACGAGCAGTACTTC	CASSSGTAAYEQYF
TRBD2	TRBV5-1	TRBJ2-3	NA	TGCGCCAGCACCACAGCGGGGGGATGGACAGATACGCAGTATTTT	CASTTAGGWTDTQYF
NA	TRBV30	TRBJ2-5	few	TGTGCCTGGGGGGGGGGACACGGGGAGACCCAGTACTTC	CAWGGGHGETQYF
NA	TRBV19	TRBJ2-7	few	TGTGCCAGTAGTAATGTCCAGGGAGACGAGCAGTACTTC	CASSNVQGDEQYF
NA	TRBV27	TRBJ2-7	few	TGTGCCAGCAGAGACACCTACCCCTCCTACGAGCAGTACTTC	CASRDTYPSYEQYF
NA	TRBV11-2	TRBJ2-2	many	TGTGCCAGCAGCGTCGATCGCGACACCGGGGAGCTGTTTTTT	CASSVDRDTGELFF
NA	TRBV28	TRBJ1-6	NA	TGTGCCAGCAGTTTCTCTAGGCAGCCCTATAATTCACCCCTCCACTTT	CASSFSRQPYNSPLHF
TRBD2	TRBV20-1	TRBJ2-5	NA	TGCAGTGCTATGGGGAAGAGGACTAGCGAAGAGACCCAGTACTTC	CSAMGKRTSEETQYF
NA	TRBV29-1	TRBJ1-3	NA	TGCAGCGTTGACGCAGGGGAACGAAACACCATATATTTT	CSVDAGERNTIYF
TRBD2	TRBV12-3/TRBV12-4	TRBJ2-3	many	TGTGCCAGCAGTCCGGGACTAGCGGGATCCACAGATACGCAGTATTTT	CASSPGLAGSTDTQYF
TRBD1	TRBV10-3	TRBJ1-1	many	TGTGCCATCAGTGGGGGGGAACAGGGGGTCGCTGAAGCTTTCTTT	CAISGGEQGVAEAFF
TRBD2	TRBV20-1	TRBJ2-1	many	TGCAGTGCTCAATGGCCGGGACTAGCGCTCTATGAGCAGTTCTTC	CSAQWPGLALYEQFF
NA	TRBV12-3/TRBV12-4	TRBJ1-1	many	TGTGCCAGCAGCGGACGCGGGTCGACTGAAGCTTTCTTT	CASSGRGSTEAFF
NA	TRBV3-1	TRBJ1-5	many	TGTGCCAGCAGCCAAGATTTGACGTTAGGGCAGCCCCAGCATTTT	CASSQDLTLGQPQHF
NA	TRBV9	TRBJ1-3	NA	TGTGCCAGCAGCGAGGTTATGTCAGACACCATATATTTT	CASSEVMSDTIYF
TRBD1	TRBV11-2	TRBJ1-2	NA	TGTGCCAGCAGCTTCGACCTCGGGACAGATGGCTACACCTTC	CASSFDLGTDGYTF
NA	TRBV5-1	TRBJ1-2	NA	TGCGCCAGCAGCTTGGATCGGCAGGGCGGCGGCTACACCTTC	CASSLDRQGGGYTF
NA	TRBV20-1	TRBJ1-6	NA	TGCAGTGCTAGGGGCGGGTATGTTGGTAATTCACCCCTCCACTTT	CSARGGYVGNSPLHF
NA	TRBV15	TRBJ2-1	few	TGTGCCACCAGCAGAGATCTGAGGGGGGACAATGAGCAGTTCTTC	CATSRDLRGDNEQFF
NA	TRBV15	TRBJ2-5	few	TGTGCCACCAGCAGAGATCAGGGGAGGGAGACCCAGTACTTC	CATSRDQGRETQYF
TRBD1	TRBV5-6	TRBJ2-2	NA	TGTGCCAGCAGCGACCCGGACAGGGGGCGCGCCGGGGAGCTGTTTTTT	CASSDPDRGRAGELFF
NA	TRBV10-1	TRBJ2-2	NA	TGCGCCAGCAGTGAGGGACAGCACAACACCGGGGAGCTGTTTTTT	CASSEGQHNTGELFF
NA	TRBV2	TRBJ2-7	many	TGTGCCAGCAAACCCGGGTCCTTAAACGAGCAGTACTTC	CASKPGSLNEQYF
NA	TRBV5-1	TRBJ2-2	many	TGCGCCAGCAGCTTCACAGACCACGCGAACACCGGGGAGCTGTTTTTT	CASSFTDHANTGELFF
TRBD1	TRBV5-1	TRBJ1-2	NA	TGCGCCAGCAGCTTGGGAAACAGGGGGGGAACCTATGGCTACACCTTC	CASSLGNRGGTYGYTF
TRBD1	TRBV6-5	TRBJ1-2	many	TGTGCCAGCAGTTACTCGAACGACAGGGGGCGCGGGGCGGATGGTCGGTACTATGGCTACACCTTC	CASSYSNDRGRGADGRYYGYTF
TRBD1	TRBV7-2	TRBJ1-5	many	TGTGCCAGCAGCACCCGACAGGGAAATCAGCCCCAGCATTTT	CASSTRQGNQPQHF
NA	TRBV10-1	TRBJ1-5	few	TGCGCCACCCGGACGTCGGATCAGCCCCAGCATTTT	CATRTSDQPQHF
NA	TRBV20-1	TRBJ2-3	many	TGCAGTGCTAGGTGGGCAGGGAGCGGCACAGATACGCAGTATTTT	CSARWAGSGTDTQYF
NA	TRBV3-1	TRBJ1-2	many	TGTGCCAGCAGCCAGAGTGGAGCCTATGGCTACACCTTC	CASSQSGAYGYTF
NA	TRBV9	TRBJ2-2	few	TGTGCCAGCAGCGTAGCACAGAACACCGGGGAGCTGTTTTTT	CASSVAQNTGELFF
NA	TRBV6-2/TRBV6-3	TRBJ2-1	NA	TGTGCCAGCAGTTACTCGAGCGTTCATGAGCAGTTCTTC	CASSYSSVHEQFF
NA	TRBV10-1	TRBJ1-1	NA	TGCGCCAGCAGCCCTCGCCGAGAGGCCCCGGCTTTCTTT	CASSPRREAPAFF
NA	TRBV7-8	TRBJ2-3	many	TGTGCCAGCAGCTTACCGGGGGGCAGAGATACGCAGTATTTT	CASSLPGGRDTQYF
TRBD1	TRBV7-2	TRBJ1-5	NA	TGTGCCAGCAGCTTGAGACAGGGGACACTCAATCAGCCCCAGCATTTT	CASSLRQGTLNQPQHF
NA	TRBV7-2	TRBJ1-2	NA	TGTGTCAGCAGCTTAGCGACAACTTCAGGCGTTCTCTATGGCTACACCTTC	CVSSLATTSGVLYGYTF
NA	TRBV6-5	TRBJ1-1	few	TGTGCCAGCAGTTACTCCAACAGGATGAACACTGAAGCTTTCTTT	CASSYSNRMNTEAFF